This entry concerns a single T cell receptor beta chain. Its target is not known. This specimen comes from a study of siplizumab effects on memory and regulatory T cells. Germline trimming cut 2 bases from V and 6 bases from J; bases unmatched to any gene: 6. The CDR3 sequence is 14 residues long. Germline loops: CDR1 MDHEN, CDR2 SYDVKM. Roughly 9.8 x 10^4 TCR templates were assayed per sample. Sequenced by immunoSEQ multiplex PCR; TCRdb stores in-frame clones only, minus some. The sample includes 75,000 to 95,000 clones, 85% to 90% of them seen just once. Findings and caveats of the study: Siplizumab brought about a significant reduction in alloreactive sequences traceable to unstimulated CD4+ memory cells. A major contribution to the alloresponse seemed to be made by naive T cells, which seemed more diverse than memory cells. Whether proliferating Tregs in siplizumab cultures suppress was not functionally confirmed.

The chain joins TRBV28 to TRBJ1-2; TRBD1 matches 7 bases. Sequenced input: CD4+ T cells sorted from blood. This clonotype was obtained from a human donor in good health. DNA for the CDR3: TGTGCCAGCAGTTTAGGAGGGGGCGCACATGGCTACACCTTC. Its protein is CASSLGGGAHGYTF.